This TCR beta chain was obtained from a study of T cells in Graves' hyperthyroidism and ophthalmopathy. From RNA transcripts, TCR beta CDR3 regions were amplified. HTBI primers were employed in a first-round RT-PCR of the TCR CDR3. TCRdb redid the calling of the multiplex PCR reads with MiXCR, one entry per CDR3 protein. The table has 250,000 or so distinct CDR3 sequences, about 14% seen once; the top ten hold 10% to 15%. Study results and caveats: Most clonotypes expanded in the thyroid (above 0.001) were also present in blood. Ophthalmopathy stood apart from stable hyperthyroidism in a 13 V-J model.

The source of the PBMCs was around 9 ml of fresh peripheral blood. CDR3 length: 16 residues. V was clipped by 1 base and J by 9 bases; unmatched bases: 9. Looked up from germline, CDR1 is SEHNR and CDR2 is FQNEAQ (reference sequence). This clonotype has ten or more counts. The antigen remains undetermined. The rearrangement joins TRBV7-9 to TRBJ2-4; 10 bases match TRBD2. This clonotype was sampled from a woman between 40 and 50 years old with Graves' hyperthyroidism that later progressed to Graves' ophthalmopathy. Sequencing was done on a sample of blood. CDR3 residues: CASSLGLAGEWGIQYF. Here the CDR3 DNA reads TGTGCCAGCAGCTTAGGGCTAGCGGGAGAATGGGGCATTCAGTACTTC.